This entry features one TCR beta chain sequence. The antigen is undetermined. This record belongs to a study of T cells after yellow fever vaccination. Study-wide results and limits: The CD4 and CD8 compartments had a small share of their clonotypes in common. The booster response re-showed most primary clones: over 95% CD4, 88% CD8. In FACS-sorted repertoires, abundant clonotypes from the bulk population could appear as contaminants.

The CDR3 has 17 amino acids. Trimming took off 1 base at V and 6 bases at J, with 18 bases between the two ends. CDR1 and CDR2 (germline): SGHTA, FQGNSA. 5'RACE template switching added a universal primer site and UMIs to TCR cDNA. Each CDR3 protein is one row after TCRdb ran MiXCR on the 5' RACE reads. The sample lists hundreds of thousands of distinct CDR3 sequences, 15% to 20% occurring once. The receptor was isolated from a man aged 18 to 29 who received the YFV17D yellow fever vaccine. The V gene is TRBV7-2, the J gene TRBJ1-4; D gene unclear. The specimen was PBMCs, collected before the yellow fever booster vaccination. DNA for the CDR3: TGTGCCAGCAGCTTAGGCCCCGTCGGGTACGCGGATGAAAAACTGTTTTTT. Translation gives CASSLGPVGYADEKLFF. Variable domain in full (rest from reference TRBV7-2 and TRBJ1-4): GAGVSQSPSNKVTEKGKDVELRCDPISGHTALYWYRQSLGQGLEFLIYFQGNSAPDKSGLPSDRFSAERTGGSVSTLTIQRTQQEDSAVYLCASSLGPVGYADEKLFFGSGTQLSVL.